This T cell receptor (beta chain) was sequenced for a study of siplizumab effects on memory and regulatory T cells. Sequencing used immunoSEQ multiplex PCR; TCRdb keeps in-frame clones, though not all of them. The table records approximately 110,000 clones, 92% of them present only once. Broader study findings: Fewer alloreactive sequences mapped to unstimulated CD4+ memory cells under siplizumab. The alloreactive clones that mapped to unstimulated subsets made up only a minor fraction.

To note about this clone: The antigen remains undetermined.

Germline lookup yields CDR1 MGHDK and CDR2 SYGVNS. V lost 3 bases, J lost 8 bases, and 7 bases stayed unmatched. The CDR3 is 14 residues long. Sequencing was carried out using Tregs sorted from blood. The clonotype comes from a human donor in good health. The rearrangement links TRBV25-1 to TRBJ1-2, with 9 bases lining up with TRBD1. The CDR3 loop is CASSDIQGASGYTF. In DNA form, the CDR3 reads TGTGCCAGCAGTGATATACAGGGGGCATCAGGCTACACCTTC.